A single sample gave rise to the 14 T cell receptor beta chains below, sequenced in a study of blood T cell repertoires in COVID-19. The method was immunoSEQ multiplex PCR; TCRdb's version includes in-frame clones alone and lacks a portion of them. The data contain 150,000 or so clones, around 83% of them singletons. The sample consisted of peripheral blood. These receptors were taken from a woman aged 80 or older with acute or convalescent COVID-19.

This chain connects TRBV12-3 or TRBV12-4 to TRBJ2-1; no clear D. This CDR3 is built from 11 residues. The V gene lost 2 bases and the J gene lost 15 bases, with 11 bases spanning the gap. The CDR3 region has the DNA TGTGCCAGCAGTTTACAGTCCTCGGGGTTCTTC. It yields the protein CASSLQSSGFF.

The rearrangement links TRBV21-1 to TRBJ2-1; the DNA was not compared with TRBD1, the D call given in the table. TRBV21-1 is annotated as a pseudogene. The CDR3 covers 17 residues. CDR3 nucleotide sequence: TGTGCCAGCAGCAAAGGCAAAGGGGTGGTACGCAGCAATGAGCAGTTCTTC. It specifies CASSKGKGVVRSNEQFF.

The chain recombines TRBV5-5 with TRBJ1-2, with TRBD1 matching over 7 bases. The J segment lost 4 bases and the V segment lost 0 bases, leaving 3 bases of the junction unmatched. Germline V CDR1 and CDR2: SGHKS, YYEKEE (reference sequence). This CDR3 spans 14 amino acids. The CDR3 spells CASSLGQGVYGYTF. The CDR3 DNA follows: TGTGCCAGCAGCTTGGGACAGGGCGTCTATGGCTACACCTTC.

This clone came up once. The rearrangement joins TRBV2 to TRBJ1-5; maybe TRBD1 (6 bases). The CDR3 sequence is 15 residues long. V was trimmed by 2 bases and J by 2 bases, leaving 10 bases between them. Germline V gives CDR1 SNHLY, CDR2 FYNNEI. The CDR3 spells CASSEQQGGNQPQHF. Written as DNA, the CDR3 is TGTGCCAGCAGTGAACAACAGGGAGGCAATCAGCCCCAGCATTTT.

This chain links TRBV7-9 with TRBJ1-3; D might be TRBD1 (6 bases). Trimming cost V 2 bases and J 1 base, with 9 bases left between them. Per germline, CDR1 SEHNR and CDR2 FQNEAQ (reference sequence). This CDR3 region has 15 residues. Here the CDR3 reads CASSLLGQSGNTIYF. In nucleotides, the CDR3 is TGTGCCAGCAGCTTACTTGGACAGTCTGGAAACACCATATATTTT.

The chain recombines TRBV29-1 with TRBJ1-1; possible D gene TRBD1, 5 bases. The CDR3 has 12 amino acids. V lost 4 bases, J lost 1 base, and 7 bases lay in between. CDR1 SQVTM and CDR2 ANQGSEA come from the germline V gene. The CDR3 bases are TGCAGCGTTGGACAGAGGAACACTGAAGCTTTCTTT. Protein sequence: CSVGQRNTEAFF.

This CDR3 reads CASSLEQLGTEAFF. CDR3 coding DNA: TGTGCCAGCAGCTTAGAACAGTTGGGCACTGAAGCTTTCTTT. This chain uses TRBV7-8 with TRBJ1-1; D remains ambiguous. V lost 1 base, J lost 4 bases, and 10 bases lay in between. From germline, CDR1 is SGHVS and CDR2 FQNEAQ. This CDR3 has 14 amino acids. Using reference TRBV7-8 and TRBJ1-1 for the parts outside the CDR3, the full variable domain is GAGVSQSPRYKVAKRGQDVALRCDPISGHVSLFWYQQALGQGPEFLTYFQNEAQLDKSGLPSDRFFAERPEGSVSTLKIQRTQQEDSAVYLCASSLEQLGTEAFFGQGTRLTVV.

V usage is TRBV7-3 and J usage is TRBJ1-1; D possibly corresponds to TRBD1 (6 bases). Trimming cost V 7 bases and J 1 base, with 16 bases left between them. Germline V gene data show CDR1 as SGHTA and CDR2 as FQGTGA. The CDR3 consists of 15 residues. DNA of the CDR3: TGTGCCAGCAATTTGGCGGGGGGCCGGAACACTGAAGCTTTCTTT. This codes for CASNLAGGRNTEAFF.

This chain uses TRBV13 with TRBJ2-3, with a weak D call TRBD1 (5 bases). Trimming cost V 8 bases and J 0 bases, with 18 bases left between them. Germline V gives CDR1 PRHDT, CDR2 FYEKMQ (reference sequence). The CDR3 loop spans 16 amino acids. The CDR3 DNA is TGTGCCAGCTGTCCAACAGGTGCGACTAGCACAGATACGCAGTATTTT. Its protein product is CASCPTGATSTDTQYF.

Only a few counts were recorded for this clone. This chain links TRBV5-1 with TRBJ1-6; 10 nucleotides match TRBD1. The germline CDR1 and CDR2 sequences are SGHRS and YFSETQ. After removal of 1 base from V and 3 bases from J, the junction contained 13 bases not matched to a gene. The CDR3 loop spans 20 amino acids. The CDR3 here is CASSLSSRDRGRDYNSPLHF. Written as DNA, the CDR3 is TGCGCCAGCAGCTTGTCGTCCCGGGACAGGGGCAGGGACTATAATTCACCCCTCCACTTT.

This clone showed up just once. The genes are TRBV3-1 (or the pseudogene TRBV3-2) and TRBJ1-3, with TRBD1 as a possible D gene (6 bases). With 4 bases removed from V and 1 base from J, the gap between germline ends came to 14 bases. The germline CDR1 and CDR2 sequences are LGHDT and YNNKEL (reference sequence). The CDR3 loop spans 16 amino acids. CDR3 amino acids: CASSLRGAGSGNTIYF. CDR3 sequence (DNA): TGTGCCAGCAGCCTCCGGGGGGCGGGTTCTGGAAACACCATATATTTT.

The chain employs TRBV2 and TRBJ1-2; 8 nucleotides line up with TRBD1. CDR3 size: 15 residues. Per germline, CDR1 SNHLY and CDR2 FYNNEI. Trimming removed 5 bases from V and 0 bases from J; junction bases left unmatched: 5. The CDR3 DNA sequence: TGTGCCAGCAGTCGGACAGGGAGAGCTAACTATGGCTACACCTTC. Encoded protein: CASSRTGRANYGYTF.

This chain connects TRBV7-9 to TRBJ1-6; D perhaps matches TRBD1 (6 bases). V lost 3 bases and J 13 bases, leaving 16 bases between the germline ends. The CDR3 spans 14 residues. Germline CDR1 SEHNR, CDR2 FQNEAQ (reference sequence). The CDR3 DNA follows: TGTGCCAGCAGCTTCGACACGCCCCAGGGGCCCCTCCACTTT. Protein product: CASSFDTPQGPLHF.

The rearrangement uses TRBV6-6 and TRBJ2-1; 7 nucleotides agree with TRBD2. Germline V lookup: CDR1 MNHNY, CDR2 SVGAGI (reference sequence). The CDR3 has 16 residues. The junction had 15 bases not matched to a gene; V was cut back by 5 bases and J by 8 bases. The CDR3 region has the DNA TGTGCCAGCAGTCGAAGACTAGTGTCGGCGGGGGATGAGCAGTTCTTC. Protein: CASSRRLVSAGDEQFF.